This T cell receptor beta chain comes out of a study of blood T cells in healthy people across ages. Study-wide points: Higher naive T cell percentage went strongly together with higher TCR beta diversity.

Primed by a sample-barcoded 5' primer and a J-beta primer mix, a second PCR proceeded for 7 to 11 cycles. Each cDNA molecule, via a template-switch adaptor with 12 random nucleotides, was tagged. In TCRdb, the 5' RACE reads were re-called with MiXCR into one record per CDR3 protein. This table holds 870,000 or so distinct CDR3 sequences, more than 25% found once. This clonotype was seen at least ten times. Its antigen remains unknown. The receptor comes from a woman at least 80 years old in good health. Input material: blood.

CDR3 residues: CSSGGGLETQYF. CDR3 coding DNA: TGCAGCAGCGGGGGGGGGCTGGAGACCCAGTACTTC. This chain connects TRBV29-1 to TRBJ2-5; 10 positions agree with TRBD2. In germline, CDR1 is SQVTM, CDR2 ANQGSEA. The CDR3 totals 12 residues. The trim removed 8 bases at V and 5 bases at J, leaving 5 bases unmatched.